A single sample gave rise to the 24 T cell receptor beta chains below, sequenced in a study of somatic mutations in cytotoxic T cells in rheumatoid arthritis. Libraries were prepared by immunoSEQ multiplex PCR; TCRdb keeps only in-frame clonotypes and omits some of them. The sample records 30,000 to 45,000 clones, approximately 80% being singletons. The sample consisted of CD8+ T cells sorted from blood. Receptor source: a man aged 35 to 55 in good health.

About this clone: The same CDR3 also results from other DNA sequences found in this sample. This chain joins TRBV27 and TRBJ1-6, with D unresolved. The V and J ends lost 5 bases and 6 bases respectively, with 5 bases between them. Germline values: CDR1 MNHEY, CDR2 SMNVEV (reference sequence). The CDR3 has 12 amino acids. The CDR3 DNA reads as TGTGCCAGCAGTCAGATTAATTCACCCCTCCACTTT. It yields the protein CASSQINSPLHF.

This clone was picked up a small number of times. The chain employs TRBV30 and TRBJ1-5, with 10 bases that match TRBD1. The CDR3 runs to 14 residues. Germline V lookup: CDR1 GTSNPN, CDR2 SVGIG (reference sequence). With 6 bases clipped from V and 8 bases from J, the junction kept 10 bases outside the gene matches. The CDR3 loop is CACRDRGFLEPQHF. In DNA form, the CDR3 reads TGTGCCTGCCGGGACAGGGGATTTTTAGAGCCCCAGCATTTT. Based on the CDR3 plus reference TRBV30 and TRBJ1-5, the full variable domain is SQTIHQWPATLVQPVGSPLSLECTVEGTSNPNLYWYRQAAGRGLQLLFYSVGIGQISSEVPQNLSASRPQDRQFILSSKKLLLSDSGFYLCACRDRGFLEPQHFGDGTRLSIL.

The chain couples TRBV4-3 to TRBJ2-2; D gene uncertain. Germline V gene lookup returns CDR1 LGHNA and CDR2 YSLEER. The CDR3 covers 16 residues. The V end lost 0 bases, the J end lost 6 bases, and 14 bases lay between the germline ends. CDR3 sequence reads: CASSQDRGPAAGELFF. CDR3 DNA: TGCGCCAGCAGCCAAGATAGAGGTCCCGCTGCCGGGGAGCTGTTTTTT.

The CDR3 is CASLAGVGTDTQYF. The CDR3 DNA follows: TGTGCCAGCTTAGCGGGAGTAGGGACAGATACGCAGTATTTT. V gene TRBV10-3 combines with J gene TRBJ2-3, with 9 bases aligning to TRBD2. Germline assignment: CDR1 ENHRY and CDR2 SYGVKD. V lost 10 bases to trimming and J lost 3 bases; unmatched junction nucleotides: 8. This CDR3 region has 14 residues.

This clone is categorized as medium-sized. This rearrangement joins TRBV27 to TRBJ2-7, with TRBD1 identical over 7 bases. The trim removed 6 bases at V and 3 bases at J, leaving 8 bases unmatched. The germline CDR1 and CDR2 sequences are MNHEY and SMNVEV (reference sequence). The CDR3 length is 14 residues. CDR3 DNA: TGTGCCAGCAGGGCCGGGACAGCGTTCTACGAGCAGTACTTC. Translated: CASRAGTAFYEQYF.

V and J are TRBV9 and TRBJ2-7, with D perhaps assigned TRBD1 or TRBD2 (6 bases each). Germline assignment: CDR1 SGDLS and CDR2 YYNGEE. There are 14 residues in the CDR3. V lost 3 bases, J lost 6 bases, and 16 bases lay in between. The CDR3 DNA is TGTGCCAGCAGCGAGGGGGGCGTCCCGGGCGAGCAGTACTTC. Translated: CASSEGGVPGEQYF.

This chain joins TRBV28 and TRBJ2-1; possible D gene TRBD1, 5 bases. Germline CDR1 MDHEN, CDR2 SYDVKM. The V gene lost 6 bases and the J gene lost 4 bases, with 7 bases spanning the gap. The CDR3 has 12 residues. Written as DNA, the CDR3 is TGTGCCAGCAGAGGGGATTACAATGAGCAGTTCTTC. Residues: CASRGDYNEQFF.

This clone has only one observation. The V gene is TRBV29-1, the J gene TRBJ2-7; D is possibly TRBD1 or TRBD2 (5 bases each). Germline V gene sequence: CDR1 SQVTM, CDR2 ANQGSEA. The CDR3 spans 14 residues. V lost 1 base to trimming and J lost 2 bases, with 12 bases between them. The chain's CDR3 is CSVEVTGTTYEQYF. As DNA, the CDR3 is TGCAGCGTTGAAGTTACCGGGACGACCTACGAGCAGTACTTC.

The genes are TRBV5-1 and TRBJ1-4, with 11 positions matching TRBD1. Germline V gives CDR1 SGHRS, CDR2 YFSETQ. The ends lost 1 base at V and 6 bases at J; junction bases unmatched: 5. The CDR3 covers 16 residues. CDR3 DNA: TGCGCCAGCAGCTTGCCCCGGACAGGGGGCGATGAAAAACTGTTTTTT. The encoded protein is CASSLPRTGGDEKLFF.

The rearrangement joins TRBV4-3 to TRBJ2-3; D gene ambiguous. Germline CDR1 reads LGHNA; CDR2 reads YSLEER. The length of the CDR3 is 17 residues. V was pared by 0 bases and J by 4 bases, with 17 bases between. The CDR3 loop reads CASSQEVGNELPDTQYF. For the CDR3, the DNA is TGCGCCAGCAGCCAAGAGGTGGGCAACGAACTACCAGATACGCAGTATTTT.

This chain links TRBV6-4 with TRBJ1-1, with D possibly TRBD1 on 6 matching bases. Germline assignment: CDR1 MRHNA and CDR2 SNTAGT. Deletions cut 1 base from V and 10 bases from J, with 13 bases between. CDR3 length: 13 residues. The CDR3 sequence: CASSDFPTGLAFF. In nucleotides, the CDR3 is TGTGCCAGCAGTGACTTCCCCACAGGGCTAGCTTTCTTT.

J is TRBJ2-7 and V is TRBV28, with D possibly matching TRBD1 (6 bases). The CDR3 loop spans 16 amino acids. Germline V lookup: CDR1 MDHEN, CDR2 SYDVKM. Trimming shortened V by 0 bases and J by 0 bases, and 12 bases separated the two germline ends. CDR3 sequence: CASSLWDRDNSYEQYF. DNA for the CDR3: TGTGCCAGCAGTTTATGGGACCGGGACAACTCCTACGAGCAGTACTTC.

The gene calls are TRBV4-3 and TRBJ2-7; no clear D gene. V dropped 0 bases and J dropped 2 bases, with 20 bases sitting between them. CDR1 is LGHNA, CDR2 YSLEER, per germline. The CDR3 is made up of 18 amino acids. CDR3 in DNA: TGCGCCAGCAGCCAAGACCTCTCGCCTGGGATGAAAACCTACGAGCAGTACTTC. Protein sequence: CASSQDLSPGMKTYEQYF.

The chain combines TRBV7-8 with TRBJ2-1; 14 positions match TRBD2. The ends lost 6 bases at V and 5 bases at J; junction bases unmatched: 6. Germline V gene sequence: CDR1 SGHVS, CDR2 FQNEAQ. This CDR3 contains 16 residues. The CDR3: CASRRRTSGRNNEQFF. CDR3 sequence (DNA): TGTGCCAGCAGACGTCGGACTAGCGGGAGGAACAATGAGCAGTTCTTC.

The chain carries TRBV6-1 and TRBJ1-4, with D unclear. CDR3 length equals 13 residues. V shed 5 bases and J shed 5 bases, with 9 bases lying between them. Germline CDR1 and CDR2: MNHNS and SASEGT. The CDR3 loop reads CASSPSRNEKLFF. DNA for the CDR3: TGTGCCAGCAGTCCGAGTAGGAATGAAAAACTGTTTTTT.

The chain couples TRBV9 to TRBJ2-7; D not resolved. Germline V gene sequence: CDR1 SGDLS, CDR2 YYNGEE. Trimming cost V 0 bases and J 0 bases, with 7 bases left between them. CDR3 length: 14 residues. This CDR3 reads CASSVDWTSYEQYF. The DNA for the CDR3 is TGTGCCAGCAGCGTAGATTGGACCTCCTACGAGCAGTACTTC. Full variable domain (rest looked up from reference TRBV9 and TRBJ2-7): DSGVTQTPKHLITATGQRVTLRCSPRSGDLSVYWYQQSLDQGLQFLIQYYNGEERAKGNILERFSAQQFPDLHSELNLSSLELGDSALYFCASSVDWTSYEQYFGPGTRLTVT.

The chain recombines TRBV5-4 with TRBJ1-1, with no clear D. Germline CDR1 is SGHNT and CDR2 is YYREEE (reference sequence). The V and J ends lost 1 base and 1 base respectively, with 5 bases between them. The CDR3 length is 13 residues. CDR3 sequence reads: CASSLPPNTEAFF. The CDR3, as DNA: TGTGCCAGCAGCTTGCCCCCGAACACTGAAGCTTTCTTT.

This clone has more than one count but fewer than ten. The chain combines TRBV6-5 with TRBJ2-1; D might be TRBD2 (5 bases). In germline, CDR1 is MNHEY, CDR2 SVGAGI. Trimming removed 6 bases at V and 6 bases at J, with 18 bases between. The CDR3 covers 15 residues. Here the CDR3 DNA reads TGTGCCAGCAGCGCCACGGGGTTCCGAGGCAATGAGCAGTTCTTC. Translated: CASSATGFRGNEQFF.

The genes are TRBV12-5 and TRBJ1-1, with a possible D match to TRBD1 (5 bases). Germline assignment: CDR1 LGHNT and CDR2 FRNRAP. CDR3 size: 15 residues. Trimming shortened V by 5 bases and J by 6 bases, and 19 bases separated the two germline ends. CDR3 loop: CASGPGLPRGAEAFF. The CDR3 DNA is TGTGCTAGTGGTCCGGGACTCCCCCGAGGAGCTGAAGCTTTCTTT.

The rearrangement joins TRBV16 to TRBJ1-5; 8 bases map to TRBD1. CDR1 is KGHSY, CDR2 FQNENV, per germline. CDR3 size: 17 residues. The junction had 10 bases not matched to a gene; V was cut back by 3 bases and J by 3 bases. CDR3 in DNA: TGTGCCAGCAGCCATTTGGGACAGGAGGTGAACAATCAGCCCCAGCATTTT. Amino acids: CASSHLGQEVNNQPQHF.

This CDR3 is CASSPYGIQETQYF. The CDR3, as DNA: TGTGCCAGCAGCCCGTACGGCATCCAAGAGACCCAGTACTTC. The V and J genes are TRBV7-3 and TRBJ2-5, with D unclear. Trimming removed 5 bases at V and 1 base at J, with 11 bases between. Per the germline V gene, CDR1 is SGHTA and CDR2 is FQGTGA. This CDR3 has 14 residues.

V gene TRBV27 combines with J gene TRBJ1-1, with D perhaps TRBD1 (5 bases). The CDR3 has 14 amino acids. Trimming removed 3 bases from V and 1 base from J, with 9 bases in between. Germline CDR1 and CDR2: MNHEY and SMNVEV (reference sequence). CDR3 bases: TGTGCCAGCAGTTTCCCGGGGGGGAACACTGAAGCTTTCTTT. Amino acid sequence: CASSFPGGNTEAFF.

V is TRBV27 and J is TRBJ2-1; D may be TRBD1 (6 bases). This CDR3 is 14 amino acids long. Germline assignment: CDR1 MNHEY and CDR2 SMNVEV (reference sequence). Deletions cut 7 bases from V and 4 bases from J, with 14 bases between. CDR3 sequence reads: CASKTLGQYNEQFF. The CDR3 DNA reads as TGTGCCAGCAAGACGCTAGGACAGTACAATGAGCAGTTCTTC.

Only a few counts were recorded for this clone. The DNA for the CDR3 is TGTGCCAGCAGTGACTTGGGACACAGCACCGGGGAGCTGTTTTTT. Amino acid sequence: CASSDLGHSTGELFF. The rearrangement uses TRBV6-4 and TRBJ2-2, with D possibly matching TRBD1 (6 bases). The V end lost 1 base, the J end lost 4 bases, and 10 bases lay between the germline ends. The germline V gene encodes CDR1 MRHNA and CDR2 SNTAGT. The CDR3 runs to 15 residues.